This T cell receptor (beta chain) was observed in a study of tissue T cells after allogeneic stem cell transplantation. Time point reported: mouse harvest day 14 after allogeneic transplant. The graft held 10^6 splenic CD5+ T cells and 10^7 T-cell-depleted bone marrow cells. Tissues came from B6→BALB/c major-mismatch GVHD mice at day 7 or 14. This clone was seen a few times. Its antigen is unidentified. Mouse gene names apply. The CDR3 extends 1 residue past the end of the read, so its final part is completed from the germline J gene. Survey-depth TCRbeta CDR3 sequencing reported V/J genes and productive frequencies. Produced via immunoSEQ multiplex PCR; TCRdb's table is partial and in-frame only. The table lists roughly 7,800 clones, approximately 35% of them singletons. General study findings and limits: Limitations included a small, clinically heterogeneous cohort and limited sampling depth.

CDR1 and CDR2 (germline): FNHDT, SITEND (reference sequence). Trimming removed 2 bases at V and 0 bases at J, with 9 bases between. CDR3 size: 15 residues. This receptor was obtained from a female BALB/c mouse given C57BL/6 T cells with graft-versus-host disease after an allogeneic hematopoietic cell transplant. The V and J genes are TRBV19 and TRBJ1-3, with D perhaps TRBD1 (6 bases). Sequenced sample: skin. The sequenced CDR3 bases are TGTGCCAGCAGTATCAGGGGAAATTCTGGAAATACGCTCTAT. Translation gives CASSIRGNSGNTLY. The whole CDR3 protein is CASSIRGNSGNTLYF.